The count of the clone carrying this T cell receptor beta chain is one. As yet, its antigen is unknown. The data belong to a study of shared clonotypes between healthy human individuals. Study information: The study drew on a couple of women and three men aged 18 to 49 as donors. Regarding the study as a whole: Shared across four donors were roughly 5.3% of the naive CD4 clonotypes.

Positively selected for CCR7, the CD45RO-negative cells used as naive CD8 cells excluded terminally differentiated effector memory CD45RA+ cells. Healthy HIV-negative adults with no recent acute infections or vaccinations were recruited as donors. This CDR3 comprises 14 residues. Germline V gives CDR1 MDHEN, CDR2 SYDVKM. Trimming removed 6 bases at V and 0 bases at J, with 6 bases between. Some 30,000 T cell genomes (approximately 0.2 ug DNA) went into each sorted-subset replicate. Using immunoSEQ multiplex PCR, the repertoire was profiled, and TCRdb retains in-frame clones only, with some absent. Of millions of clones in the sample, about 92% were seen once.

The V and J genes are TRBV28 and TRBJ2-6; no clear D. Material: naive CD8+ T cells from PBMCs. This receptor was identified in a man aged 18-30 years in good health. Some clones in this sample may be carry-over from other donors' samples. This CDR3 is CASSSHSGANVLTF. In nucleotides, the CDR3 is TGTGCCAGCAGCTCCCACTCTGGGGCCAACGTCCTGACTTTC.